Presented here are 5 T cell receptor beta chains from one specimen sequenced in a study of blood T cells in healthy people across ages. Through a sample-barcoded 5' primer and a J-beta primer mix, a second PCR was run for about 6 to 12 cycles. One entry per CDR3 protein, called by TCRdb with MiXCR from the 5' RACE reads. Of about 1.8 million distinct CDR3 sequences in the sample, about 49% are singletons; the top ten hold around 2.1%. Sequenced input: blood. The receptors here all came from a woman in her 40s in good health.

This clonotype has only a few counts. CDR3 sequence reads: CASSQEVRPGTGNEKLFF. The CDR3 DNA follows: TGCGCCAGCAGCCAAGAAGTCAGACCCGGGACAGGGAACGAAAAACTGTTTTTT. The gene calls are TRBV4-3 and TRBJ1-4, with 9 bases lining up with TRBD1. This CDR3 spans 18 amino acids. Germline V gene lookup returns CDR1 LGHNA and CDR2 YSLEER. The V segment lost 0 bases and the J segment 8 bases; nucleotides outside the gene matches: 13.

This clonotype has only a few counts. The chain joins TRBV27 to TRBJ1-6; D perhaps matches TRBD1 (6 bases). Between the trimmed V and J ends, which lost 2 bases and 6 bases, there was a span of 11 bases. CDR1 is MNHEY, CDR2 SMNVEV, per germline (reference sequence). The CDR3 contains 15 residues. CDR3 nucleotides: TGTGCCAGCAGTTTAAAACAGGGAGGTAATTCACCCCTCCACTTT. Protein sequence: CASSLKQGGNSPLHF.

The chain carries TRBV18 and TRBJ2-5; TRBD2 is a possible D gene (6 bases). Trimming shortened V by 3 bases and J by 5 bases, and 13 bases separated the two germline ends. Per germline, CDR1 KGHSH and CDR2 LQKENI. This CDR3 has 14 amino acids. CDR3 coding DNA: TGTGCCAGCTCACCCCGGCGGGGCGCGGAGACCCAGTACTTC. Amino acids: CASSPRRGAETQYF.

For the CDR3, the DNA is TGTGCCAGCAGCCCCAGAGGTGACAGGACCTACGAGCAGTACTTC. Translation gives CASSPRGDRTYEQYF. The J gene is TRBJ2-5, the V gene TRBV6-2 or TRBV6-3, with a weak D call TRBD1 (6 bases). The end of the DNA is better explained by TRBJ2-7, so the J call may be wrong. Germline V gene data show CDR1 as MNHEY and CDR2 as SVGEGT. The CDR3 runs 15 residues.

This clonotype was observed a few times. V usage is TRBV5-1 and J usage is TRBJ2-7; 9 nucleotides line up with TRBD1. With V trimmed by 4 bases and J by 5 bases, 10 bases remained unmatched. The CDR3 is 15 residues long. CDR1 SGHRS and CDR2 YFSETQ come from the germline V gene. This CDR3 reads CASSTRGQGNDEQYF. The DNA for the CDR3 is TGCGCCAGCAGCACGAGAGGACAGGGGAACGACGAGCAGTACTTC.